One and the same sample provided the 8 T cell receptor beta chains below, sequenced in a study of blood T cell repertoires in COVID-19. The data were produced by immunoSEQ multiplex PCR, yet TCRdb's version contains in-frame clones alone and is incomplete. The repertoire includes around 250,000 clones, about nine tenths of them detected once, and approximately 8.2% sits in the top ten. Specimen: peripheral blood. These receptors were collected from a middle-aged man with active or convalescent COVID-19.

The V and J genes are TRBV19 and TRBJ2-7; D unresolved. The CDR3 is 16 residues long. V lost 5 bases to trimming and J lost 0 bases, with 17 bases between them. CDR1 and CDR2 (germline): LNHDA, SQIVND (reference sequence). DNA for the CDR3: TGTGCCAGTAGTCCCGGGTCTCCTCTTTCCTCCTACGAGCAGTACTTC. Protein product: CASSPGSPLSSYEQYF.

V usage is TRBV27 and J usage is TRBJ2-7; unclear D gene. Trimming stripped 2 bases from V and 6 bases from J, with 14 bases between. Germline V gives CDR1 MNHEY, CDR2 SMNVEV (reference sequence). This CDR3 region has 14 residues. The CDR3 reads CASSLNARSVEQYF. DNA of the CDR3: TGTGCCAGCAGTTTAAACGCGAGGTCGGTCGAGCAGTACTTC.

This chain joins TRBV19 and TRBJ1-1; D not certain. Trimming removed 9 bases at V and 2 bases at J, with 22 bases between. This CDR3 comprises 16 residues. CDR1 is LNHDA, CDR2 SQIVND, per germline (reference sequence). The CDR3, as DNA: TGTGCCAGCGCATCTTGGGGAGCTACGGCAAACACTGAAGCTTTCTTT. It translates to CASASWGATANTEAFF.

The DNA of the CDR3 is TGTGCCAGCTCACTCGACAGGGGCGGTCAGCCCCAGCATTTT. This encodes CASSLDRGGQPQHF. The chain links TRBV18 to TRBJ1-5; TRBD1 matches at 8 bases. This CDR3 contains 14 residues. The junction had 5 bases not matched to a gene; V was cut back by 4 bases and J by 6 bases. Germline loops: CDR1 KGHSH, CDR2 LQKENI. The full variable domain, with the rest looked up from reference TRBV18 and TRBJ1-5, is NAGVMQNPRHLVRRRGQEARLRCSPMKGHSHVYWYRQLPEEGLKFMVYLQKENIIDESGMPKERFSAEFPKEGPSILRIQQVVRGDSAAYFCASSLDRGGQPQHFGDGTRLSIL.

This chain joins TRBV9 and TRBJ2-3; no clear D. Trimming shortened V by 4 bases and J by 0 bases, and 15 bases separated the two germline ends. The CDR3 sequence is 16 residues long. From germline, CDR1 is SGDLS and CDR2 YYNGEE. The DNA of the CDR3 is TGTGCCAGCAGCCCAGCAGAGCGCCCTAGCACAGATACGCAGTATTTT. Protein sequence: CASSPAERPSTDTQYF. The entire variable domain, with the rest obtained from reference TRBV9 and TRBJ2-3, is as follows: DSGVTQTPKHLITATGQRVTLRCSPRSGDLSVYWYQQSLDQGLQFLIQYYNGEERAKGNILERFSAQQFPDLHSELNLSSLELGDSALYFCASSPAERPSTDTQYFGPGTRLTVL.

The chain uses TRBV7-9 and TRBJ2-2; D remains ambiguous. The germline V and J ends were trimmed by 5 bases and 6 bases, with 16 bases remaining between them. The CDR3 is made up of 15 amino acids. The germline V gene has CDR1 SEHNR and CDR2 FQNEAQ (reference sequence). CDR3 residues: CASSPRIVVAGELFF. DNA for the CDR3: TGTGCCAGCAGCCCGCGAATAGTTGTTGCCGGGGAGCTGTTTTTT.

The chain employs TRBV5-4 and TRBJ2-2, with 7 bases lining up with TRBD2. The CDR3 has 13 residues. The V gene end was trimmed by 2 bases and the J gene end by 6 bases; junction bases not matched to a gene: 1. Germline V gene lookup returns CDR1 SGHNT and CDR2 YYREEE (reference sequence). For the CDR3, the DNA is TGTGCCAGCAGCTTTACTAGCGCCGGGGAGCTGTTTTTT. It is translated as CASSFTSAGELFF. The full variable domain, with the rest looked up from reference TRBV5-4 and TRBJ2-2, is ETGVTQSPTHLIKTRGQQVTLRCSSQSGHNTVSWYQQALGQGPQFIFQYYREEENGRGNFPPRFSGLQFPNYSSELNVNALELDDSALYLCASSFTSAGELFFGEGSRLTVL.

The chain combines TRBV27 with TRBJ2-7; 11 positions match TRBD2. V lost 5 bases, J lost 7 bases, and 10 bases stayed unmatched. Germline loops: CDR1 MNHEY, CDR2 SMNVEV (reference sequence). This CDR3 is 15 amino acids long. The CDR3 loop is CASSPLAGGPREQYF. The CDR3 coding sequence is TGTGCCAGCAGTCCCTTAGCGGGAGGGCCACGGGAGCAGTACTTC.